This T cell receptor (beta chain) is from a study of shared clonotypes between healthy human individuals. Findings and caveats of the study: Incompleteness in sorted-subset sequencing, despite large depth, was shown by rarefaction. Memory subsets had estimated richness that was generally smaller than that of naive subsets.

In the case of this clone: Its antigen is currently unknown.

CDR1 is SEHNR, CDR2 FQNEAQ, per germline (reference sequence). The V end was cut by 1 base, the J end by 4 bases, with 13 bases between. This CDR3 is 16 amino acids long. Repertoires were generated with immunoSEQ multiplex PCR, while TCRdb's copy carries only in-frame clones and drops some. The sample carries around 1,900,000 clones, just over 90% recorded once. CD45RO-negative, CCR7-positively selected cells formed the naive CD8 fraction, excluding terminally differentiated effector memory CD45RA+ cells. Material: naive CD8+ T cells from PBMCs. The receptor was isolated from a man younger than 35 in good health. Some clones in this sample may be carry-over from other donors' samples. This chain connects TRBV7-9 to TRBJ2-2; TRBD1 might be the D (5 bases). CDR3 DNA: TGTGCCAGCAGCTTAGGGCAGGGCAAAGGCACCGGGGAGCTGTTTTTT. It encodes CASSLGQGKGTGELFF.